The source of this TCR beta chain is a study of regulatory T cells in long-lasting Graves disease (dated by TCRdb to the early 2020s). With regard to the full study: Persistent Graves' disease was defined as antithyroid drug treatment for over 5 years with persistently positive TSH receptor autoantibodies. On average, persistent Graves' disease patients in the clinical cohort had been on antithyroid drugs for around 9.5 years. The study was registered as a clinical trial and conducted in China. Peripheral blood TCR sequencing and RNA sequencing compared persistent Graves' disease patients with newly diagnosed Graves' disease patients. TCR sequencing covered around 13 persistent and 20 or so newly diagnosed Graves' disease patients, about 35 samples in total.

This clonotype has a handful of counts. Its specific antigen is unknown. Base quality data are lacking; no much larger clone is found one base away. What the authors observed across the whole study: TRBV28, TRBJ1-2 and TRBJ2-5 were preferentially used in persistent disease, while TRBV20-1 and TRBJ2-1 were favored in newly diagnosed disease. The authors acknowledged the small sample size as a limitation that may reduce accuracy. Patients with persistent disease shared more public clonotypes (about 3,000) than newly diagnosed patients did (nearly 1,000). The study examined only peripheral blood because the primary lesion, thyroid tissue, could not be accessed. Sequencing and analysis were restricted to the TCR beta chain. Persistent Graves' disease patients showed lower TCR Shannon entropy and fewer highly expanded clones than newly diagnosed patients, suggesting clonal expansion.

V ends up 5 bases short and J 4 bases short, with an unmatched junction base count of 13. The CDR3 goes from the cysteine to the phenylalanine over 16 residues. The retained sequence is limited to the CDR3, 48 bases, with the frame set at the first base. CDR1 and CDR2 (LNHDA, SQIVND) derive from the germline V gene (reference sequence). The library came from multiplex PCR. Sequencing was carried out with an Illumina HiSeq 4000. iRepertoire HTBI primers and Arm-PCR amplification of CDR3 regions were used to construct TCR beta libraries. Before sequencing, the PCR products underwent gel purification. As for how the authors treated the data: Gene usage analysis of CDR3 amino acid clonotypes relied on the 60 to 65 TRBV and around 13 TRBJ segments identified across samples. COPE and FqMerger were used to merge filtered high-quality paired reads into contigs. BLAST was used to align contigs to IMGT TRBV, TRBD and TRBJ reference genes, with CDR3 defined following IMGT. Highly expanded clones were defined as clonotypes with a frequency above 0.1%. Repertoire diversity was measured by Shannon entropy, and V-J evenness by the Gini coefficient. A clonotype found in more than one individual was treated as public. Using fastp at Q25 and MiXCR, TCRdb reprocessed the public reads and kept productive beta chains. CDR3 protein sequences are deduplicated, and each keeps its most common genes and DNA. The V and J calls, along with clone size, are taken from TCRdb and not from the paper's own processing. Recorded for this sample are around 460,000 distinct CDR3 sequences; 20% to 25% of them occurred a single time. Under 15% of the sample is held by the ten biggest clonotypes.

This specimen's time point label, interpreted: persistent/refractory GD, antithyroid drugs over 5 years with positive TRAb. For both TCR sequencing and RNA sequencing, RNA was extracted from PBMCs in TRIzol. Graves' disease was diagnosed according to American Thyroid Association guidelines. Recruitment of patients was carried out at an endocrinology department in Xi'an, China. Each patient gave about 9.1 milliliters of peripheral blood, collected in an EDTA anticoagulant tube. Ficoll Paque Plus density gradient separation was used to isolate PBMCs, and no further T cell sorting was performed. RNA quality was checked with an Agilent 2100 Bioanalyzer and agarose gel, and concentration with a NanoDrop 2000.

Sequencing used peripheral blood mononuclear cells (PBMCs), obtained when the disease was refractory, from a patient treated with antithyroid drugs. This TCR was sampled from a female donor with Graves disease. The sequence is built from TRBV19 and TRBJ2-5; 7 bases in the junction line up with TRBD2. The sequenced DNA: TGTGCCAGTAGTCTCTTGGGGGGGATGGGTGGAGAGACCCAGTACTTC. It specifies CASSLLGGMGGETQYF.